Below, 8 T cell receptor beta chains from the same sample are listed, as sequenced in a study of T cell changes during pregnancy in multiple sclerosis. The protocol was immunoSEQ multiplex PCR, while the TCRdb copy is restricted to in-frame clones and leaves out a portion. This sample carries about 34,000 clones, 85% to 90% of them seen once, and the ten largest clones take roughly 4.8%. Here the sequenced sample was CD8+ T cells from peripheral blood mononuclear cells, taken after pregnancy. The receptors come from a female donor with multiple sclerosis, enrolled in a pregnancy study.

The chain employs TRBV4-2 and TRBJ2-1, with 8 bases matching TRBD2. Trimming at V came to 0 bases and at J to 8 bases, leaving 9 bases not matched to a gene. The CDR3 extends over 16 amino acids. Germline V gene sequence: CDR1 LGHNA, CDR2 YNFKEQ. CDR3 region: CASSQDQSGGQDEQFF. In DNA, the CDR3 is TGTGCCAGCAGCCAAGATCAGAGCGGGGGCCAGGATGAGCAGTTCTTC.

The chain uses TRBV2 and TRBJ2-1, with TRBD2 matching 9 bases. Germline V lookup: CDR1 SNHLY, CDR2 FYNNEI. Germline trimming cut 10 bases from V and 3 bases from J; bases unmatched to any gene: 7. The CDR3 is made up of 14 amino acids. The DNA of the CDR3 is TGTGCCACACGATTAGCGGGGGTCTACAATGAGCAGTTCTTC. Its translation: CATRLAGVYNEQFF.

The CDR3 spells CASSLGLAGGSPYEQYF. The CDR3 DNA follows: TGCGCCAGCAGCTTGGGGCTAGCGGGCGGATCCCCCTACGAGCAGTACTTC. The genes are TRBV5-1 and TRBJ2-7, with TRBD2 matching 8 bases. Trimming took 0 bases from V and 2 from J; bases not matched to a gene: 10. The CDR3 consists of 17 residues. Germline loops: CDR1 SGHRS, CDR2 YFSETQ.

This chain links TRBV7-3 with TRBJ2-1; maybe TRBD2 (5 bases). Germline values: CDR1 SGHTA, CDR2 FQGTGA. This CDR3 contains 14 residues. V was trimmed by 2 bases and J by 6 bases, leaving 11 bases between them. CDR3 sequence (DNA): TGTGCCAGCAGCTTATCCGGGGTTGGCAATGAGCAGTTCTTC. Translating gives CASSLSGVGNEQFF.

CDR3: CASSHILGNYEQYF. CDR3 coding DNA: TGTGCCAGCAGCCATATCCTGGGCAACTACGAGCAGTACTTC. The V and J genes are TRBV5-5 and TRBJ2-7; D not certain. This CDR3 spans 14 amino acids. CDR1 is SGHKS and CDR2 is YYEKEE in the germline V gene (reference sequence). V lost 4 bases to trimming and J lost 3 bases, with 14 bases between them.

The chain uses TRBV5-1 and TRBJ1-3, with TRBD1 matching 8 bases. CDR1 and CDR2 (germline): SGHRS, YFSETQ. CDR3 length: 17 residues. V was pared by 0 bases and J by 3 bases, with 8 bases of the junction left unmatched. The CDR3 bases are TGCGCCAGCAGCTTGGATCCAGGGGGCATTGATGGAAACACCATATATTTT. It translates to CASSLDPGGIDGNTIYF.

The chain joins TRBV13 to TRBJ1-1; D is undetermined. This CDR3 contains 16 residues. V lost 2 bases, J lost 0 bases, and 13 bases lay in between. CDR1 is PRHDT, CDR2 FYEKMQ, per germline (reference sequence). The CDR3 spells CASSLSSRRMNTEAFF. The CDR3 DNA sequence: TGTGCCAGCAGCTTATCGAGTCGTAGAATGAACACTGAAGCTTTCTTT.

J is TRBJ1-1 and V is TRBV5-4, with D perhaps TRBD1 (5 bases). The CDR3 contains 16 residues. The germline V and J ends were trimmed by 4 bases and 3 bases, with 19 bases remaining between them. CDR1 is SGHNT, CDR2 YYREEE, per germline (reference sequence). In nucleotides, the CDR3 is TGTGCCAGCAGCCCGGCCCGACGGGGGGGGGACACTGAAGCTTTCTTT. Protein sequence: CASSPARRGGDTEAFF.